Listed here are 8 T cell receptor beta chains from one sample, sequenced in a study of OX40 agonist ivuxolimab in advanced cancers. Assay: immunoSEQ multiplex PCR; the TCRdb copy retains only in-frame clones and omits some. The table records 35,000 to 55,000 clones, approximately 85% of them present only once. This material consisted of CD4+ or CD8+ T cells sorted from blood, taken in a trial of the OX40 agonist ivuxolimab. The receptor source for this set is an adult with an advanced solid tumor such as melanoma, head and neck, liver or kidney cancer.

This clone showed up just once. The chain has TRBV2 and TRBJ1-3; D may be TRBD1 (6 bases). Trimming left V 1 base short and J 7 bases short, with 8 bases between. Germline CDR1 reads SNHLY; CDR2 reads FYNNEI. This CDR3 spans 13 amino acids. In DNA form, the CDR3 reads TGTGCCAGCAGTGAAGTAGGGGGGAACACCATATATTTT. This codes for CASSEVGGNTIYF.

The DNA for the CDR3 is TGCAGCGTTGAAGGACAGGGGGTATATGGCTACACCTTC. Residues: CSVEGQGVYGYTF. J is TRBJ1-2 and V is TRBV29-1; 9 bases match TRBD1. Germline trimming cut 1 base from V and 5 bases from J; bases unmatched to any gene: 2. This CDR3 spans 13 amino acids. Germline V gives CDR1 SQVTM, CDR2 ANQGSEA.

V and J are TRBV5-5 and TRBJ2-7; a possible D gene is TRBD2 (7 bases). The CDR3 runs 15 residues. From germline, CDR1 is SGHKS and CDR2 YYEKEE (reference sequence). The V and J ends lost 2 bases and 3 bases respectively, with 15 bases between them. CDR3 nucleotide sequence: TGTGCCAGCAGCTTAGCGGGACAAGTAATCTACGAGCAGTACTTC. Amino acid sequence: CASSLAGQVIYEQYF.

The rearrangement joins TRBV6-1 to TRBJ1-5, with D tentatively TRBD1 (5 bases). The CDR3 totals 14 residues. V lost 4 bases and J 3 bases, leaving 10 bases between the germline ends. Germline V CDR1 and CDR2: MNHNS, SASEGT. The CDR3 protein is CASSAGTHNQPQHF. DNA of the CDR3: TGTGCCAGCAGTGCCGGGACGCACAATCAGCCCCAGCATTTT.

The chain links TRBV5-4 to TRBJ2-7; 9 nucleotides align to TRBD2. J gave up 2 bases and V 4 bases, and 7 bases lay outside the gene matches. Germline values: CDR1 SGHNT, CDR2 YYREEE (reference sequence). The CDR3 contains 15 residues. In nucleotides, the CDR3 is TGTGCCAGCAGCCCGGCGGGGGGGAGCCCCTACGAGCAGTACTTC. It encodes CASSPAGGSPYEQYF.

The V call is TRBV11-2, the J call TRBJ2-5, with 8 nucleotides matching TRBD2. Germline values: CDR1 SGHAT, CDR2 FQNNGV. The V gene end was trimmed by 5 bases and the J gene end by 4 bases; junction bases not matched to a gene: 12. The CDR3 runs to 16 residues. CDR3 amino acids: CASSRPRAGVGETQYF. The CDR3 bases are TGTGCCAGCAGCCGCCCAAGAGCGGGAGTAGGAGAGACCCAGTACTTC.

J is TRBJ2-7 and V is TRBV6-1; maybe TRBD2 (5 bases). Germline V CDR1 and CDR2: MNHNS, SASEGT. This CDR3 region has 12 residues. V lost 6 bases and J 7 bases, leaving 13 bases between the germline ends. In DNA, the CDR3 is TGTGCCAGCAGAGAATTCGGGAATGAGCAGTACTTC. It yields the protein CASREFGNEQYF.

The genes are TRBV11-2 and TRBJ2-2; weak D call: TRBD2 (6 bases). Trimming removed 5 bases from V and 1 base from J, with 11 bases in between. The length of the CDR3 is 15 residues. The germline V gene has CDR1 SGHAT and CDR2 FQNNGV. CDR3 protein: CASSRERGNTGELFF. CDR3 sequence (DNA): TGTGCCAGCAGCCGGGAGAGGGGGAACACCGGGGAGCTGTTTTTT.